This T cell receptor beta chain came from a study of blood T cell repertoires in COVID-19. Study background: Acute and convalescent COVID-19 samples came from the United States, Italy and Spain. The cDNA or gDNA used as material had been derived from T cells, B-cell-depleted T cells, or PBMCs.

The assay was immunoSEQ multiplex PCR, and TCRdb's table has in-frame clones only and misses some. The sample contains approximately 90,000 clones, 80% to 90% of which appear only once. The CDR3 totals 14 residues. The V and J ends lost 6 bases and 4 bases respectively, with 15 bases between them. Germline V gene sequence: CDR1 SGHTA, CDR2 FQGNSA. The rearrangement uses TRBV7-2 and TRBJ2-5, with a possible D match to TRBD2 (6 bases). The sequenced sample was peripheral blood. This clonotype originated in an elderly man with active or convalescent COVID-19. The CDR3 is CASSRGGAGETQYF. CDR3 sequence (DNA): TGTGCCAGCAGTAGGGGCGGGGCCGGAGAGACCCAGTACTTC.